These T cell receptor beta chains were read from a single sample in a study of T-cell memory formation after mild COVID-19. TCRdb processed the 5' RACE reads anew with MiXCR; each CDR3 protein has one entry. The repertoire consists of more than 300,000 distinct CDR3 sequences, with roughly an eighth occurring once and the leading ten covering roughly a fifth. Sequencing was carried out using PBMCs or a T cell subset sorted from them (not recorded which). Receptor source: a man aged 18 to 35 who had mild COVID-19 (a few samples of this study predate the infection). Cell type and time point are not known. Both conserved end residues are part of each CDR3. D genes are given only for firm matches. Not all rows give a size; the values are once, few, many and, for expanded clones, a class.

D gene: TRBD1; J gene: TRBJ1-5; V gene: TRBV28; clone size: NA; CDR3 protein: CASSLGGGYQPQHF; CDR3 DNA: TGTGCCAGCAGTTTAGGAGGGGGCTATCAGCCCCAGCATTTT
D gene: NA; J gene: TRBJ1-2; V gene: TRBV6-5; clone size: many; CDR3 protein: CASSYSQGHLDYTF; CDR3 DNA: TGTGCCAGCAGTTACTCCCAGGGACACCTCGACTACACCTTC
D gene: NA; J gene: TRBJ2-5; V gene: TRBV12-3/TRBV12-4; clone size: few; CDR3 protein: CASSLVIQETQYF; CDR3 DNA: TGTGCCAGCAGTTTAGTCATCCAAGAGACCCAGTACTTC
D gene: TRBD2; J gene: TRBJ2-1; V gene: TRBV20-1; clone size: NA; CDR3 protein: CSAPPASGARNEQFF; CDR3 DNA: TGCAGTGCCCCCCCGGCTAGCGGGGCAAGGAATGAGCAGTTCTTC
D gene: TRBD2; J gene: TRBJ2-1; V gene: TRBV5-1; clone size: few; CDR3 protein: CASSGLAGDYNEQFF; CDR3 DNA: TGCGCCAGCAGCGGGCTAGCGGGGGATTACAATGAGCAGTTCTTC
D gene: NA; J gene: TRBJ1-2; V gene: TRBV7-2; clone size: few; CDR3 protein: CASKRPGQGYGYTF; CDR3 DNA: TGTGCCAGCAAAAGGCCGGGGCAGGGATATGGCTACACCTTC
D gene: NA; J gene: TRBJ2-7; V gene: TRBV7-2; clone size: NA; CDR3 protein: CASSDTGWIYEQYF; CDR3 DNA: TGTGCCAGCAGTGATACAGGGTGGATCTACGAGCAGTACTTC
D gene: TRBD1; J gene: TRBJ2-2; V gene: TRBV20-1; clone size: many; CDR3 protein: CSATQGAGGELFF; CDR3 DNA: TGCAGTGCGACCCAGGGGGCGGGCGGGGAGCTGTTTTTT
D gene: NA; J gene: TRBJ2-1; V gene: TRBV20-1; clone size: many; CDR3 protein: CSARDIRRDPYNEQFF; CDR3 DNA: TGCAGTGCTAGAGATATTCGGAGGGACCCCTACAATGAGCAGTTCTTC
D gene: TRBD1; J gene: TRBJ1-1; V gene: TRBV6-5; clone size: few; CDR3 protein: CASSLGQGSGTEAFF; CDR3 DNA: TGTGCCAGCAGTCTGGGACAGGGGTCGGGCACTGAAGCTTTCTTT
D gene: NA; J gene: TRBJ1-6; V gene: TRBV5-1; clone size: NA; CDR3 protein: CASSTGTMNSPLHF; CDR3 DNA: TGCGCCAGCAGCACCGGGACGATGAATTCACCCCTCCACTTT
D gene: TRBD1; J gene: TRBJ2-7; V gene: TRBV7-6; clone size: NA; CDR3 protein: CASSPSPDRVHEQYF; CDR3 DNA: TGTGCCAGCAGCCCTAGTCCGGACAGGGTCCACGAGCAGTACTTC
D gene: TRBD2; J gene: TRBJ2-1; V gene: TRBV7-2; clone size: few; CDR3 protein: CASSLAGLAGDEVEEQFF; CDR3 DNA: TGTGCCAGCAGCTTAGCCGGACTAGCGGGGGACGAGGTGGAGGAGCAGTTCTTC
D gene: TRBD1; J gene: TRBJ2-1; V gene: TRBV28; clone size: NA; CDR3 protein: CASSLRQGAGEQFF; CDR3 DNA: TGTGCCAGCAGTTTAAGGCAGGGGGCTGGTGAGCAGTTCTTC
D gene: NA; J gene: TRBJ2-3; V gene: TRBV7-9; clone size: many; CDR3 protein: CASSLTSGATDTQYF; CDR3 DNA: TGTGCCAGCAGCCTAACATCCGGGGCCACAGATACGCAGTATTTT
D gene: NA; J gene: TRBJ2-1; V gene: TRBV20-1; clone size: NA; CDR3 protein: CSGSYNEQFF; CDR3 DNA: TGCAGTGGATCCTACAATGAGCAGTTCTTC
D gene: NA; J gene: TRBJ2-5; V gene: TRBV3-1; clone size: many; CDR3 protein: CASSQGRKETQYF; CDR3 DNA: TGTGCCAGCAGCCAGGGACGAAAAGAGACCCAGTACTTC
D gene: TRBD1; J gene: TRBJ2-1; V gene: TRBV10-3; clone size: few; CDR3 protein: CATADRGPGEQFF; CDR3 DNA: TGTGCCACTGCCGACAGGGGGCCGGGAGAGCAGTTCTTC
D gene: NA; J gene: TRBJ2-3; V gene: TRBV3-2; clone size: few; CDR3 protein: CASTREDTQYF; CDR3 DNA: TGTGCCAGCACCCGAGAGGATACGCAGTATTTT
D gene: NA; J gene: TRBJ2-5; V gene: TRBV7-9; clone size: NA; CDR3 protein: CASRTTLINLPETQYF; CDR3 DNA: TGTGCCAGCAGGACTACCCTGATCAACCTACCGGAGACCCAGTACTTC
D gene: NA; J gene: TRBJ2-1; V gene: TRBV15; clone size: few; CDR3 protein: CATSRVVGPLGNEQFF; CDR3 DNA: TGTGCCACCAGCAGAGTCGTCGGACCCCTAGGCAATGAGCAGTTCTTC
D gene: NA; J gene: TRBJ1-6; V gene: TRBV6-5; clone size: NA; CDR3 protein: CASSYSIVQENSPLHF; CDR3 DNA: TGTGCCAGCAGTTACTCGATAGTACAGGAAAATTCACCCCTCCACTTT
D gene: TRBD1; J gene: TRBJ1-1; V gene: TRBV4-1; clone size: NA; CDR3 protein: CASSVDRANTEAFF; CDR3 DNA: TGCGCCAGCAGCGTAGACAGGGCCAACACTGAAGCTTTCTTT
D gene: TRBD1; J gene: TRBJ1-1; V gene: TRBV12-3/TRBV12-4; clone size: many; CDR3 protein: CASSLRTGGWSTEAFF; CDR3 DNA: TGTGCCAGCAGTTTACGGACAGGGGGCTGGAGCACTGAAGCTTTCTTT
D gene: NA; J gene: TRBJ1-2; V gene: TRBV20-1; clone size: many; CDR3 protein: CSARDSGVYYTF; CDR3 DNA: TGCAGTGCTAGAGATTCCGGGGTCTACTACACCTTC
D gene: TRBD2; J gene: TRBJ2-3; V gene: TRBV7-3; clone size: NA; CDR3 protein: CASSLMGGGDPDTQYF; CDR3 DNA: TGTGCCAGCAGCTTAATGGGCGGGGGGGACCCAGATACGCAGTATTTT
D gene: NA; J gene: TRBJ2-3; V gene: TRBV6-6; clone size: few; CDR3 protein: CASSYDASDTQYF; CDR3 DNA: TGTGCCAGCAGTTACGACGCTTCAGATACGCAGTATTTT
D gene: TRBD1; J gene: TRBJ2-2; V gene: TRBV7-2; clone size: NA; CDR3 protein: CASSLASTGTGELFF; CDR3 DNA: TGTGCCAGCAGCTTAGCCTCGACAGGGACCGGGGAGCTGTTTTTT
D gene: TRBD2; J gene: TRBJ2-3; V gene: TRBV6-6; clone size: NA; CDR3 protein: CASSYTPTSGGRDTQYF; CDR3 DNA: TGTGCCAGCAGTTATACTCCGACTAGCGGGGGTAGAGATACGCAGTATTTT
D gene: NA; J gene: TRBJ1-1; V gene: TRBV29-1; clone size: many; CDR3 protein: CSVATSIWLGNTEAFF; CDR3 DNA: TGCAGCGTTGCAACTTCCATTTGGTTGGGGAACACTGAAGCTTTCTTT
D gene: NA; J gene: TRBJ2-1; V gene: TRBV5-1; clone size: NA; CDR3 protein: CASSLARGGDEQFF; CDR3 DNA: TGCGCCAGCAGCTTGGCAAGAGGGGGGGATGAGCAGTTCTTC
D gene: NA; J gene: TRBJ1-2; V gene: TRBV10-3; clone size: NA; CDR3 protein: CAISESVLYGYTF; CDR3 DNA: TGTGCCATCAGTGAGTCGGTCCTTTATGGCTACACCTTC
D gene: TRBD1; J gene: TRBJ1-2; V gene: TRBV6-5; clone size: few; CDR3 protein: CASSSLGQNYGYTF; CDR3 DNA: TGTGCCAGCAGTTCGTTGGGACAGAACTATGGCTACACCTTC
D gene: NA; J gene: TRBJ2-5; V gene: TRBV20-1; clone size: NA; CDR3 protein: CSAREAAAKTQYF; CDR3 DNA: TGCAGTGCTAGAGAGGCAGCCGCCAAGACCCAGTACTTC
D gene: NA; J gene: TRBJ1-6; V gene: TRBV7-6; clone size: NA; CDR3 protein: CASSPLGGQANSPLHF; CDR3 DNA: TGTGCCAGCTCCCCCTTGGGGGGGCAAGCTAATTCACCCCTCCACTTT
D gene: NA; J gene: TRBJ2-3; V gene: TRBV7-3; clone size: NA; CDR3 protein: CASSPGTINTDTQYF; CDR3 DNA: TGTGCCAGCAGCCCCGGGACGATCAACACAGATACGCAGTATTTT
D gene: NA; J gene: TRBJ2-2; V gene: TRBV7-9; clone size: NA; CDR3 protein: CALGHVRTGELFF; CDR3 DNA: TGTGCCCTGGGCCACGTTCGGACCGGGGAGCTGTTTTTT
D gene: NA; J gene: TRBJ2-7; V gene: TRBV4-1; clone size: NA; CDR3 protein: CASSPRNWGSYEQYF; CDR3 DNA: TGCGCCAGCAGCCCCCGAAACTGGGGCTCCTACGAGCAGTACTTC
D gene: NA; J gene: TRBJ2-5; V gene: TRBV18; clone size: NA; CDR3 protein: CASSPMEPQETQYF; CDR3 DNA: TGTGCCAGCTCACCAATGGAACCACAAGAGACCCAGTACTTC
D gene: NA; J gene: TRBJ2-5; V gene: TRBV2; clone size: NA; CDR3 protein: CASSVRGTQYF; CDR3 DNA: TGTGCCAGCAGTGTCCGGGGGACCCAGTACTTC
D gene: NA; J gene: TRBJ2-3; V gene: TRBV10-3; clone size: NA; CDR3 protein: CAIRGSGGTVETDTQYF; CDR3 DNA: TGTGCCATCAGGGGGAGCGGAGGGACAGTTGAAACAGATACGCAGTATTTT
D gene: NA; J gene: TRBJ1-6; V gene: TRBV12-3/TRBV12-4; clone size: few; CDR3 protein: CATTVAGRNSPLHF; CDR3 DNA: TGTGCCACCACCGTAGCAGGTCGGAATTCACCCCTCCACTTT
D gene: TRBD1; J gene: TRBJ1-1; V gene: TRBV7-9; clone size: NA; CDR3 protein: CASSLVATGHTEAFF; CDR3 DNA: TGTGCCAGCAGCTTAGTGGCGACAGGGCACACTGAAGCTTTCTTT
D gene: TRBD1; J gene: TRBJ2-7; V gene: TRBV12-3/TRBV12-4; clone size: NA; CDR3 protein: CASSLGGTGYEQYF; CDR3 DNA: TGTGCCAGCAGTTTAGGGGGGACAGGGTACGAGCAGTACTTC
D gene: NA; J gene: TRBJ2-7; V gene: TRBV7-3; clone size: many; CDR3 protein: CASSPAWGYEQYF; CDR3 DNA: TGTGCCAGCAGCCCAGCATGGGGGTACGAGCAGTACTTC
D gene: NA; J gene: TRBJ2-5; V gene: TRBV7-2; clone size: few; CDR3 protein: CASSIYRARETQYF; CDR3 DNA: TGTGCCAGCAGCATCTACAGAGCCCGGGAGACCCAGTACTTC
D gene: NA; J gene: TRBJ1-1; V gene: TRBV24-1; clone size: NA; CDR3 protein: CATSDPHAFF; CDR3 DNA: TGTGCCACCAGTGACCCTCATGCTTTCTTT
D gene: TRBD2; J gene: TRBJ2-7; V gene: TRBV29-1; clone size: NA; CDR3 protein: CSVGTSGYEQYF; CDR3 DNA: TGCAGCGTTGGGACTAGCGGCTACGAGCAGTACTTC
D gene: TRBD2; J gene: TRBJ2-1; V gene: TRBV5-6; clone size: few; CDR3 protein: CASSFLSRGVNEQFF; CDR3 DNA: TGTGCCAGCAGCTTTTTGAGTCGGGGGGTTAATGAGCAGTTCTTC
D gene: TRBD2; J gene: TRBJ2-1; V gene: TRBV28; clone size: NA; CDR3 protein: CASSLLTSGAYNEQFF; CDR3 DNA: TGTGCCAGCAGTTTACTTACTAGCGGGGCCTACAATGAGCAGTTCTTC